Following are 8 T cell receptor beta chains from one sample sequenced in a study of T cells after posttransplantation cyclophosphamide. A marrow graft followed busulfan-fludarabine conditioning, with cyclophosphamide on days +3 and +4. Measured with immunoSEQ multiplex PCR; TCRdb has only the in-frame clones, and not every one. This sample carries some 14,000 clones, none of them present only once. The sample consisted of PBMCs, taken more than 950 days after allogeneic stem cell transplant with posttransplant cyclophosphamide. The source is a female patient aged 40 to 50 who received an allogeneic stem cell transplant from a related donor, was CMV-positive, and had no GVHD. Part of the T cell pool may stem from the graft donor.

In this sample, this clone turned up many times. V usage is TRBV5-6 and J usage is TRBJ2-1, with 12 bases that match TRBD2. Germline loops: CDR1 SGHDT, CDR2 YYEEEE. The V and J ends lost 4 bases and 8 bases, in that order; junction bases with no gene match: 7. The CDR3 length is 15 residues. The CDR3 nucleotides are TGTGCCAGCAGCACCCTAGCGGGGGGGCCTTATGAGCAGTTCTTC. Protein product: CASSTLAGGPYEQFF.

This clone has a count of ten or more. J is TRBJ2-7 and V is TRBV5-6; a weak D match, TRBD1 (6 bases). Per germline, CDR1 SGHDT and CDR2 YYEEEE. This CDR3 region has 13 residues. With 5 bases removed from V and 3 bases from J, the gap between germline ends came to 12 bases. The CDR3 spells CASSSDSFYEQYF. Here the CDR3 DNA reads TGTGCCAGCAGTTCGGACAGTTTCTACGAGCAGTACTTC.

This clone was counted ten times or more. The chain employs TRBV4-1 and TRBJ2-1; 8 bases map to TRBD2. The CDR3 loop spans 16 amino acids. Germline V CDR1 and CDR2: MGHRA, YSYEKL. Trimming took 1 base from V and 6 from J; bases not matched to a gene: 8. Here the CDR3 reads CASSQGRGADPNEQFF. In DNA, the CDR3 is TGCGCCAGCAGCCAAGGGCGGGGGGCCGACCCCAATGAGCAGTTCTTC.

The table lists this clone with many counts. This chain uses TRBV5-1 with TRBJ1-4; D not certain. The CDR3 is 14 amino acids. CDR1 is SGHRS and CDR2 is YFSETQ in the germline V gene. V lost 7 bases, J lost 0 bases, and 10 bases lay in between. The CDR3 DNA is TGCGCCAGCGGTGAGACTGCAACTAATGAAAAACTGTTTTTT. Residues: CASGETATNEKLFF.

The CDR3 bases are TGTGCCAGTAACCCACAGGGTCTTGAAAAACTGTTTTTT. Translating it yields CASNPQGLEKLFF. The chain is built from TRBV19 and TRBJ1-4; TRBD1 is a possible D gene (6 bases). V shed 7 bases and J shed 7 bases, with 13 bases lying between them. The CDR3 has 13 residues. CDR1 and CDR2 from the germline V gene are LNHDA and SQIVND (reference sequence).

This clone was detected ten times or more. V gene TRBV19 combines with J gene TRBJ1-3, with D tentatively TRBD1 (6 bases). Trimming left V 5 bases short and J 0 bases short, with 14 bases between. Germline CDR1 LNHDA, CDR2 SQIVND (reference sequence). The CDR3 sequence is 16 residues long. The CDR3 nucleotides are TGTGCCAGTAGTGCGGTTTGGGACAACTCTGGAAACACCATATATTTT. It codes for CASSAVWDNSGNTIYF. Based on the CDR3 plus reference TRBV19 and TRBJ1-3, the full variable domain is DGGITQSPKYLFRKEGQNVTLSCEQNLNHDAMYWYRQDPGQGLRLIYYSQIVNDFQKGDIAEGYSVSREKKESFPLTVTSAQKNPTAFYLCASSAVWDNSGNTIYFGEGSWLTVV.

This clone was recorded many times. J is TRBJ2-6 and V is TRBV5-6; no clear D gene. The germline V gene encodes CDR1 SGHDT and CDR2 YYEEEE. The CDR3 spans 15 residues. Trimming left V 1 base short and J 2 bases short, with 7 bases between. CDR3 nucleotides: TGTGCCAGCAGCTTGCGGGTAGCTGGGGCCAACGTCCTGACTTTC. As protein: CASSLRVAGANVLTF.

Points on this clone: The junction and the germline gene differ at one end; a read error may be behind it. The sample carries other DNA sequences with the same CDR3. The J gene is TRBJ1-1, the V gene TRBV6-5; D might be TRBD1 (6 bases). The CDR3 spans 12 residues. CDR1 and CDR2 (germline): MNHEY, SVGAGI. For the CDR3, the DNA is TGCGCCAGCAGTCAGGGGCGAACTGAAGCTTTCTTT. Amino acids: CASSQGRTEAFF.